The T cell receptor beta chain described here comes from a study of blood T cell repertoires in COVID-19. Study in general: Samples representing acute and convalescent COVID-19 were sourced from the United States, Italy and Spain.

Produced via immunoSEQ multiplex PCR; TCRdb's table is partial and in-frame only. The repertoire holds some 43,000 clones, roughly 84% seen once, with 14% in the top ten. The CDR3 contains 15 residues. The trim removed 3 bases at V and 1 base at J, leaving 6 bases unmatched. Germline V gene sequence: CDR1 ENHRY, CDR2 SYGVKD. Sequenced: peripheral blood. This receptor was taken from a man in his forties or fifties with active or convalescent COVID-19. The chain combines TRBV10-3 with TRBJ2-7, with 7 bases matching TRBD2. The CDR3 here is CAISDEASGSYEQYF. The CDR3 nucleotides are TGTGCCATCAGTGATGAGGCTAGCGGATCCTACGAGCAGTACTTC.